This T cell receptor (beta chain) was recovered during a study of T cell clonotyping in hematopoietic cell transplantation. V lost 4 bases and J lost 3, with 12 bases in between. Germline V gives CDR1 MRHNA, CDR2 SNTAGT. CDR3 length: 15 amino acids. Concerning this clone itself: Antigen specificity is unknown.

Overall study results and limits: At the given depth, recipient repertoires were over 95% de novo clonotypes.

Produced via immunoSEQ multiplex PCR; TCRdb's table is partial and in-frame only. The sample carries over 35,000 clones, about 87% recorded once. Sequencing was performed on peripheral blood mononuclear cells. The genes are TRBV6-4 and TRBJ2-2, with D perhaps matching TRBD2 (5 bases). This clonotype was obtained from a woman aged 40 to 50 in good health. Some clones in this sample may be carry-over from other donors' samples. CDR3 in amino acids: CASSVTGGHTGELFF. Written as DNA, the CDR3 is TGTGCCAGCAGTGTCACCGGAGGCCACACCGGGGAGCTGTTTTTT.